The source of this T cell receptor beta chain is a study of blood T cell repertoires in COVID-19 (TCRdb year 2020). Broadly, across the study: The collaborator samples originated in the United States, Italy and Spain and spanned the acute and convalescent phases of COVID-19. The repertoires were released in a freely available public database intended as a resource for research on the immune response to SARS-CoV-2. HLA class I and class II types, where available, came from metadata supplied by the sample provider rather than from assay-based typing. Sample metadata almost always included a de-identified subject ID, COVID-19 status, age in years and sex. The samples were drawn from two sources: the first 160 participants of the ongoing ImmuneRACE study, and 1,000 to 1,500 subjects contributed by 6 global collaborators. The dataset comprised deeply sampled blood TCRbeta repertoires from subjects exposed to, actively infected with, or recovered from COVID-19. The prospective study material was composed of cDNA or gDNA derived from T cells, B-cell-depleted T cells, or PBMCs.

Broader findings and caveats from the paper: How much clinical and demographic metadata was included differed by source and by participant, and the metadata was provided uncurated.

Compared with germline, V lacks 2 bases and J lacks 2 bases; bases without a gene match: 2. CDR1 and CDR2, looked up from the germline V gene, are SGHRS and YFSETQ. Counted from cysteine to phenylalanine, this CDR3 has 15 amino acids. The kept DNA is CDR3 alone, 45 bases in frame from the first base. About this clone itself: Its antigen is not yet known. Per-base qualities were not stored, and no clone one base away is much larger.

The immunoSEQ Assay, a bias-controlled multiplex PCR, was used to amplify TCRbeta CDR3 regions from genomic DNA. The authors' analysis ran thus. Nucleated cell counts per sample were estimated from amplification of reference gene primers within the assay. Sequence reads were collapsed and filtered to measure the absolute abundance of every unique TCRbeta CDR3 rearrangement. For each sample, productive Simpson clonality was calculated as the square root of Simpson's diversity index over productive rearrangements. In TCRdb, the immuneACCESS table is reduced to in-frame sequences with V and J assigned. These tables do not hold every clone; where another copy was compared, an unresolved V gene accounts for under half, and the others remain unexplained. Clone size and V and J calls were adopted from that table, with D and trimming inferred from the DNA. Recorded for this sample are 97,000 or so clones; 90% of them occurred a single time. The ten largest clonotypes hold about 5% of the sample.

The collaborating institutions used their own protocols to collect whole blood in K2EDTA tubes. For TCRbeta analysis, collaborator samples were shipped as frozen whole blood, as isolated PBMCs, or as DNA extracted from either sample type. The sample taken for sequencing was peripheral blood. Recombination joined TRBV5-1 with TRBJ1-4; TRBD1 lines up with 8 middle nucleotides. This sequence originates from a man aged 45 to 65 with acute or convalescent COVID-19. The base sequence is TGCGCCAGCAGCTTCTCAGGGGGCACTAATGAAAAACTGTTTTTT. Its product reads: CASSFSGGTNEKLFF.